Below are 18 T cell receptor beta chains sequenced from a single sample in a study of blood T cell repertoires in COVID-19. Profiled with immunoSEQ multiplex PCR; TCRdb holds only in-frame clones, not every one. The sample lists 57,000 or so clones, almost 90% occurring once. Sequences were obtained from peripheral blood. The receptors come from a woman aged 50 to 60 with active or convalescent COVID-19.

V is TRBV5-5 and J is TRBJ2-2, with D possibly being TRBD2 (5 bases). The V and J ends lost 0 bases and 5 bases respectively, with 8 bases between them. The CDR3 has 14 amino acids. CDR1 is SGHKS and CDR2 is YYEKEE in the germline V gene (reference sequence). The CDR3, as DNA: TGTGCCAGCAGCTTGGTGGAGGATACCGGGGAGCTGTTTTTT. This codes for CASSLVEDTGELFF.

This clone was detected a few times. This sequence joins TRBV2 and TRBJ2-2; 11 positions agree with TRBD2. After removal of 8 bases from V and 6 bases from J, the junction contained 5 bases not matched to a gene. Germline V gene lookup returns CDR1 SNHLY and CDR2 FYNNEI. The CDR3 length is 14 residues. In DNA form, the CDR3 reads TGTGCCAGCGGGACTAGCGGTCTATCCGGGGAGCTGTTTTTT. This gives the protein CASGTSGLSGELFF.

This chain connects TRBV23-1 to TRBJ1-2, with 9 bases identical to TRBD1. TRBV23-1 is assigned to the ORF class and has an uncertain function. CDR3 length equals 11 residues. Trimming cost V 6 bases and J 12 bases; bases outside gene matches: 5. The CDR3: CASSEQGAHTF. For the CDR3, the DNA is TGCGCCAGCAGCGAACAGGGGGCCCACACCTTC.

This chain joins TRBV19 and TRBJ1-1; D may be TRBD1 (5 bases). The CDR3 loop spans 16 amino acids. Trimming cost V 6 bases and J 5 bases, with 22 bases left between them. The V gene's germline CDR1 is LNHDA and CDR2 SQIVND (reference sequence). CDR3 bases: TGTGCCAGTAGGAACGCGGGGGTTGGTTTCAGGACTGAAGCTTTCTTT. It is translated as CASRNAGVGFRTEAFF.

The gene calls are TRBV13 and TRBJ2-2, with TRBD1 identical over 7 bases. The CDR3 contains 14 residues. Germline V gene lookup returns CDR1 PRHDT and CDR2 FYEKMQ (reference sequence). Germline trimming cut 5 bases from V and 6 bases from J; bases unmatched to any gene: 6. The CDR3 spells CASSPYTGAGELFF. The CDR3 DNA follows: TGTGCCAGCAGCCCCTACACAGGGGCCGGGGAGCTGTTTTTT.

This clone has only one observation. The rearrangement joins TRBV2 to TRBJ2-5, with a weak D call TRBD2 (6 bases). This CDR3 has 14 amino acids. Germline V gene data show CDR1 as SNHLY and CDR2 as FYNNEI. Trimming cost V 4 bases and J 2 bases, with 11 bases left between them. In DNA form, the CDR3 reads TGTGCCAGCAGTGTGGGGACTGTACAAGAGACCCAGTACTTC. Protein: CASSVGTVQETQYF.

V is TRBV28 and J is TRBJ1-3, with D possibly matching TRBD1 (6 bases). CDR1 is MDHEN, CDR2 SYDVKM, per germline. The CDR3 loop spans 15 amino acids. Trimming left V 3 bases short and J 2 bases short, with 11 bases between. The CDR3 DNA reads TGTGCCAGCAGTTTCTACAGGGAAGCTGGAAACACCATATATTTT. This translates into CASSFYREAGNTIYF.

This chain links TRBV19 with TRBJ2-6; TRBD1 matches 7 bases. The germline V gene has CDR1 LNHDA and CDR2 SQIVND (reference sequence). The CDR3 is 18 amino acids. With 5 bases clipped from V and 0 bases from J, the junction kept 10 bases outside the gene matches. CDR3 sequence reads: CASSRGVGQASGANVLTF. The CDR3 DNA reads TGTGCCAGTAGTCGAGGGGTCGGACAGGCCTCTGGGGCCAACGTCCTGACTTTC.

V gene TRBV6-1 combines with J gene TRBJ2-4, with unresolved D. V lost 2 bases to trimming and J lost 8 bases, with 10 bases between them. Germline lookup yields CDR1 MNHNS and CDR2 SASEGT. This CDR3 comprises 13 residues. The CDR3 sequence: CASSELTVDIQYF. The CDR3, as DNA: TGTGCCAGCAGTGAACTAACAGTAGACATTCAGTACTTC.

This clone is a singleton in its sample. The chain combines TRBV19 with TRBJ2-7; D is perhaps TRBD1 (6 bases). The CDR3 spans 14 residues. Germline V gene lookup returns CDR1 LNHDA and CDR2 SQIVND (reference sequence). Trimming took off 6 bases at V and 0 bases at J, with 12 bases between the two ends. This CDR3 is CASRQRGSSYEQYF. DNA of the CDR3: TGTGCCAGTAGACAAAGGGGGAGCTCCTACGAGCAGTACTTC.

This chain uses TRBV9 with TRBJ2-5; 7 bases are shared with TRBD1. The germline V gene has CDR1 SGDLS and CDR2 YYNGEE. V lost 4 bases to trimming and J lost 2 bases; unmatched junction nucleotides: 8. The CDR3 length is 15 residues. CDR3 sequence reads: CASSPLDRNQETQYF. CDR3 DNA: TGTGCCAGCAGCCCTTTGGACAGGAATCAAGAGACCCAGTACTTC.

This chain joins TRBV9 and TRBJ2-5; the D gene is possibly TRBD1 (7 bases). CDR1 and CDR2 (germline): SGDLS, YYNGEE. This CDR3 is 16 amino acids long. The ends were cut back, 4 bases at V and 4 bases at J, with 20 bases in the middle. The CDR3 nucleotides read TGTGCCAGCAGCACAGGAGGGGGCGCGAACTCAGAGACCCAGTACTTC. This translates into CASSTGGGANSETQYF. Using reference TRBV9 and TRBJ2-5 for the parts outside the CDR3, the full variable domain is DSGVTQTPKHLITATGQRVTLRCSPRSGDLSVYWYQQSLDQGLQFLIQYYNGEERAKGNILERFSAQQFPDLHSELNLSSLELGDSALYFCASSTGGGANSETQYFGPGTRLLVL.

This chain connects TRBV9 to TRBJ2-5; 7 nucleotides align to TRBD2. Looked up from germline, CDR1 is SGDLS and CDR2 is YYNGEE. J lost 5 bases, V lost 0 bases, and 10 bases had no gene match. The CDR3 has 16 amino acids. The CDR3 coding sequence is TGTGCCAGCAGCGTAGAAGGCGGACTAGTATGGGAGACCCAGTACTTC. Amino acids: CASSVEGGLVWETQYF. The full variable domain, rest sourced from reference TRBV9 and TRBJ2-5, is DSGVTQTPKHLITATGQRVTLRCSPRSGDLSVYWYQQSLDQGLQFLIQYYNGEERAKGNILERFSAQQFPDLHSELNLSSLELGDSALYFCASSVEGGLVWETQYFGPGTRLLVL.

The chain carries TRBV9 and TRBJ2-7, with 9 bases matching TRBD2. Germline CDR1 SGDLS, CDR2 YYNGEE. The CDR3 totals 15 residues. The V gene end was trimmed by 0 bases and the J gene end by 5 bases; junction bases not matched to a gene: 6. The CDR3 protein is CASSVEPGLAHEQYF. The CDR3 DNA reads as TGTGCCAGCAGCGTAGAACCGGGACTAGCACACGAGCAGTACTTC.

This chain uses TRBV4-2 with TRBJ2-1, with 13 bases aligning to TRBD2. The CDR3 covers 17 residues. With V trimmed by 2 bases and J by 4 bases, 5 bases remained unmatched. The germline V gene encodes CDR1 LGHNA and CDR2 YNFKEQ. CDR3 region: CASSQTLAGGPYNEQFF. CDR3 DNA: TGTGCCAGCAGCCAAACACTAGCGGGAGGGCCATACAATGAGCAGTTCTTC.

This chain joins TRBV15 and TRBJ2-5; TRBD2 is a possible D gene (5 bases). This CDR3 contains 17 residues. V lost 2 bases, J lost 0 bases, and 16 bases lay in between. The germline V gene has CDR1 LNHNV and CDR2 YYDKDF (reference sequence). In nucleotides, the CDR3 is TGTGCCACCAGCAGATCCTTTATCGGGGATTACCAAGAGACCCAGTACTTC. The encoded protein is CATSRSFIGDYQETQYF.

V usage is TRBV11-2 and J usage is TRBJ1-1; the match to TRBD1 covers 8 bases. The ends lost 5 bases at V and 6 bases at J; junction bases unmatched: 5. CDR1 SGHAT and CDR2 FQNNGV come from the germline V gene. CDR3 length: 13 amino acids. This CDR3 reads CASSTQTGAEAFF. The CDR3 DNA sequence: TGTGCCAGCAGCACGCAGACAGGGGCTGAAGCTTTCTTT.

The chain combines TRBV7-9 with TRBJ2-7; no reliable D call. Trimming stripped 1 base from V and 4 bases from J, with 5 bases between. Germline V gene sequence: CDR1 SEHNR, CDR2 FQNEAQ (reference sequence). This CDR3 contains 12 residues. The CDR3 DNA follows: TGTGCCAGCAGCTTAGTCCAATACGAGCAGTACTTC. Translating gives CASSLVQYEQYF. The whole variable domain, filled in from reference TRBV7-9 and TRBJ2-7, reads DTGVSQNPRHKITKRGQNVTFRCDPISEHNRLYWYRQTLGQGPEFLTYFQNEAQLEKSRLLSDRFSAERPKGSFSTLEIQRTEQGDSAMYLCASSLVQYEQYFGPGTRLTVT.